Listed below are T cell receptor beta chains from one sample, sequenced in a study of patients and donors after allogeneic stem cell transplantation. TCRdb fed the RT-PCR reads into MiXCR, producing one record per CDR3 protein. The repertoire holds about 400,000 distinct CDR3 sequences, with 16% as singletons. The source material was blood, either unsorted or a sorted T cell fraction (not recorded which). These receptors were taken from a human donor who was either an allogeneic HSCT recipient or a stem cell or donor lymphocyte infusion donor (not recorded which). It is not recorded whose cells these are; they may come from a transplant donor. Each CDR3 is given with its conserved first and last residue. Some rows have no size entry. The others give once, few or many, or a class for an expanded clone.

TRBJ1-1,TRBV18,few,CASSRYLQVRSTEAFF
TRBJ1-3,TRBV20-1,.,CSARVRTISGNTIYF
TRBJ1-5,TRBV2,few,CASSLRDGGDQPQHF
TRBJ2-1,TRBV5-1,few,CASSAGWGGSYNEQFF
TRBJ2-7,TRBV10-3,many,CAISAKTGYEQYF
TRBJ2-5,TRBV12-3/TRBV12-4,many,CASSSGQETQYF
TRBJ2-7,TRBV11-2,.,CASSLAFAGVYEQYF
TRBJ2-5,TRBV5-1,few,CASSPSLDVWETQYF
TRBJ1-1,TRBV20-1,few,CSPQNTEAFF
TRBJ2-5,TRBV25-1,many,CASKGWRRDQETQYF
TRBJ2-7,TRBV29-1,.,CSVVAGDYEQYF
TRBJ1-1,TRBV25-1,.,CASRSLWGTDAEAFF
TRBJ2-7,TRBV12-3/TRBV12-4,many,CASSSSGRGEQYF
TRBJ2-4,TRBV7-2,few,CASSLKGGTAPKNIQYF
TRBJ2-3,TRBV20-1,few,CSARLLAGGPDTQYF
TRBJ1-1,TRBV20-1,many,CSALGSEAFF
TRBJ1-1,TRBV4-3,few,CASSQGTGDTEAFF
TRBJ2-1,TRBV3-1,few,CASSQEGLASSYNEQFF
TRBJ2-1,TRBV19,.,CASSQRLAPRRNEQFF
TRBJ1-1,TRBV12-3/TRBV12-4,.,CASSPTGWFTEAFF
TRBJ2-1,TRBV19,few,CASSNQRGRYNEQFF
TRBJ2-5,TRBV4-1,.,CASSQETAEETQYF
TRBJ2-1,TRBV7-9,few,CASGQRNEQFF
TRBJ1-1,TRBV7-2,.,CASSLRATEAFF
TRBJ2-1,TRBV6-2/TRBV6-3,.,CASSSRTGGGYNEQFF
TRBJ2-1,TRBV14,few,CASSKLAGVGIWHEQFF
TRBJ2-7,TRBV30,.,CAPRKGPPYEQYF
TRBJ2-3,TRBV7-3,.,CASSLRRGGQGDTQYF
TRBJ2-7,TRBV10-3,many,CAIRSGTGYEQYF
TRBJ2-3,TRBV25-1,few,CASGGLRTDTQYF
TRBJ1-3,TRBV20-1,.,CSARAGDRVSGNTIYF
TRBJ2-3,TRBV9,.,CASSVERHDTQYF
TRBJ2-1,TRBV9,.,CASSASGLAGYNEQFF
TRBJ2-7,TRBV5-5,.,CASSFRSRSTYEQYF
TRBJ2-1,TRBV5-1,many,CASSWPGLVGGEQFF
TRBJ2-1,TRBV29-1,many,CSVEGTSGRVNEQFF
TRBJ2-5,TRBV20-1,.,CSARDFGRSQETQYF
TRBJ2-5,TRBV15,.,CATSISGRGIETQYF
TRBJ2-1,TRBV9,many,CASSRTSGYEQFF
TRBJ1-2,TRBV6-1,.,CASSAGTYYGYTF
TRBJ2-5,TRBV7-9,few,CASSLIQGGETQYF
TRBJ1-1,TRBV5-1,many,CASRGNLVAEAFF
TRBJ1-2,TRBV7-2,few,CASTVNLRYGYTF
TRBJ2-5,TRBV13,few,CASSYDRTVQETQYF
TRBJ2-7,TRBV6-2/TRBV6-3,.,CASSPLDQGDEQYF
TRBJ2-1,TRBV7-9,few,CASSFDLDNEQFF
TRBJ2-1,TRBV12-3/TRBV12-4,many,CASSLQRPGTATYNEQFF
TRBJ2-7,TRBV4-2,few,CASSQVGDSYEQYF
TRBJ1-3,TRBV6-5,.,CASSYVPGSGNTIYF